A selection of T cell receptor beta chains follows, all from one sample in a study of T cell responses to AZD1222 COVID-19 vaccine. Profiled with immunoSEQ multiplex PCR; TCRdb holds only in-frame clones, not every one. The data contain 150,000 to 200,000 clones, about nine tenths of them singletons. The sequencing here drew on peripheral blood, taken 28 days after the second AZD1222 dose. Receptor source: an adult who received the AZD1222 COVID-19 vaccine. Each CDR3 is given with its conserved first and last residue. Each record gives: V gene, CDR3 protein.

TRBV5-1	CASRLAGSYEQYF
TRBV9	CASARLQSSYNEQFF
TRBV10-3	CAISGAGSNQPQHF
TRBV7-2	CASSMILVSSSDEQFF
TRBV5-1	CASSLGGTPQETQYF
TRBV10-2	CASSELSIYGYTF
TRBV4-1	CASSARDLKNIQYF
TRBV5-6	CASSFVTTGGISRGYTF
TRBV5-4	CASSLQQLNTEAFF
TRBV5-1	CASRISDYYEQYF
TRBV27	CASSPGQGNTEAFF
TRBV2	CASRGQLLNAGELFF
TRBV3-1/TRBV3-2	CASSQNLAGLAGELFF
TRBV20-1	CSASRGSETQYF
TRBV4-1	CASSHAPGPSYEQYF
TRBV11-2	CASSPVGTADTQYF
TRBV27	CASSSLTSGRAFEQFF
TRBV7-2	CASSLDLRTGAEKLFF
TRBV6-2/TRBV6-3	CASSLRDRSSYNSPLHF
TRBV20-1	CSARVYNEQFF
TRBV7-9	CASSLFGQGGTEAFF
TRBV11-2	CASSLARGGRRYEQYF
TRBV5-1	CASSLGPGTPQRYGYTF
TRBV29-1	CSVEGSGSDNEQFF
TRBV30	CAWGPGLAEREGTDTQYF
TRBV6-6	CASSWTSGIRDTQYF
TRBV19	CASSPDLGNQPQHF
TRBV13	CASRQRGGSSYNSPLHF
TRBV29-1	CSVAKEGSYEQYF
TRBV3-1/TRBV3-2	CASSLSGPGELFF
TRBV19	CASSPLAGVFLEQFF
TRBV9	CASSPEAAGWTEAFF
TRBV4-1	CASSQEPRLPEAFF
TRBV5-1	CASSLMGVELFF
TRBV7-9	CASGVQGVTGELFF
TRBV9	CASSVDIGPYEQYF
TRBV7-9	CASSPVAGLNTEAFF
TRBV2	CASTRQGVGTEAFF
TRBV6-5	CASSSDRGSYNEQFF
TRBV15	CATSGTVNTGELFF
TRBV2	CASGTPTGTTDTQYF
TRBV7-9	CASSADVGEAFF
TRBV4-1	CASSPARTSGTDNEQFF